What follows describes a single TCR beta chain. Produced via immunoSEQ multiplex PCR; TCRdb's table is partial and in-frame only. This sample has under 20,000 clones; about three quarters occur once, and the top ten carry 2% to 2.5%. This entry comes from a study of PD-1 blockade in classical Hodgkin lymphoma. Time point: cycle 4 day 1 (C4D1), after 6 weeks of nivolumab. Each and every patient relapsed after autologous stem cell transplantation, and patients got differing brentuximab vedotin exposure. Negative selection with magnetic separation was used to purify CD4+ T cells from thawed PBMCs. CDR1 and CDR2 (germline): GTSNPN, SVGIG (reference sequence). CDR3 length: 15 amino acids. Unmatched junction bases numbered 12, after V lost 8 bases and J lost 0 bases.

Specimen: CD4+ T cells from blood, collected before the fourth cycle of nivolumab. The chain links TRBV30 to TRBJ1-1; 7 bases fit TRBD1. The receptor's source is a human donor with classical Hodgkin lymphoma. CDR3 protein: CAGNRDSVLNTEAFF. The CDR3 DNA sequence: TGTGCCGGAAACCGGGACAGCGTTTTGAACACTGAAGCTTTCTTT.